The subject of this entry is one TCR beta chain. What it recognizes is unknown. One junction end disagrees with the germline gene, perhaps due to a read error. Study observations and caveats: Greatest tumor Treg TCR overlap was with tumor naive CD4+ cells. Tumor memory CD4+ T cell TCR gene usage clustered with blood and lymph node memory CD4+ cells and lymph node naive CD4+ cells.

The CDR3 totals 15 residues. CDR1 is SGHRS, CDR2 YFSETQ, per germline. The memory fraction was CD4+CD45RO+CD25- cells. Full-length variable regions came from constant-region reverse primers plus semi-nested Nested Universal Primer A PCR. TCRdb reprocessed the 5' RACE reads with MiXCR, giving one entry per CDR3 protein. The profile covers over 9,000 distinct CDR3 sequences, with around three fifths appearing a single time and less than 7.5% taken by the ten largest. This chain uses TRBV5-1 with TRBJ1-6; possibly TRBD1 for D (5 bases). The clonotype originates from a female donor with breast cancer. Sequenced material: tumor-infiltrating memory CD4+ T cells sorted from the breast tumor. Subset indicated: memory CD4+ T cells, CD4+CD45RO+CD25-. CDR3 sequence (DNA): TGCGCCAGCAGCTTCTCGGCAGGGAGAAACTCACCCTTCCACTTT. Translated: CASSFSAGRNSPFHF.